The present TCR beta chain was sequenced within a study of blood T cell repertoires in COVID-19. V lost 3 bases to trimming and J lost 3 bases, with 11 bases between them. This CDR3 has 14 residues. Germline lookup yields CDR1 KGHDR and CDR2 SFDVKD. The method was immunoSEQ multiplex PCR; TCRdb's version includes in-frame clones alone and lacks a portion of them. The sample lists roughly 350,000 clones; around 87% were seen once. Sample: peripheral blood. The source is a woman in her fifties or sixties with active or convalescent COVID-19. The genes are TRBV24-1 and TRBJ2-7; D unresolved. The CDR3 loop reads CATSDPSKNYEQYF. CDR3 DNA: TGTGCCACCAGTGATCCAAGCAAGAACTACGAGCAGTACTTC.